By share, the clone carrying this TCR beta chain ranks as medium-sized (0.01 to 0.1%). The antigen is not known. TCRdb reprocessed the multiplex PCR reads via MiXCR and lists one record per CDR3 protein. The repertoire holds approximately 89,000 distinct CDR3 sequences, with more than 25% as singletons. The ends lost 2 bases at V and 6 bases at J; junction bases unmatched: 9. Germline assignment: CDR1 SGHRS and CDR2 YFSETQ. The CDR3 covers 15 residues. Breast cancer patients provided tissue from their axillary draining lymph nodes. The sample is drawn from a study of breast tumors, draining lymph nodes, adjacent tissues. General observations from the study: Most tumor T cells seemingly derive from lymph node, then expand in tumor. Tumor repertoires ranked between lymph nodes and nontumor tissue in diversity, with V and J gene preferences. Tumor T cell lymph node origin was a supported hypothesis, not proven. Compared with basal-like, luminal-like tumors shared significantly more repertoire with nontumor tissue.

The sequence was collected from a female donor with breast cancer. Some clones in this sample may be carry-over from other donors' samples. J is TRBJ2-7 and V is TRBV5-1; 9 nucleotides agree with TRBD1. What was sequenced was axillary lymph node tissue. CDR3 DNA: TGCGCCAGCAGCTTCTGGGACAGGGCTACCAGCGAGCAGTACTTC. It specifies CASSFWDRATSEQYF.